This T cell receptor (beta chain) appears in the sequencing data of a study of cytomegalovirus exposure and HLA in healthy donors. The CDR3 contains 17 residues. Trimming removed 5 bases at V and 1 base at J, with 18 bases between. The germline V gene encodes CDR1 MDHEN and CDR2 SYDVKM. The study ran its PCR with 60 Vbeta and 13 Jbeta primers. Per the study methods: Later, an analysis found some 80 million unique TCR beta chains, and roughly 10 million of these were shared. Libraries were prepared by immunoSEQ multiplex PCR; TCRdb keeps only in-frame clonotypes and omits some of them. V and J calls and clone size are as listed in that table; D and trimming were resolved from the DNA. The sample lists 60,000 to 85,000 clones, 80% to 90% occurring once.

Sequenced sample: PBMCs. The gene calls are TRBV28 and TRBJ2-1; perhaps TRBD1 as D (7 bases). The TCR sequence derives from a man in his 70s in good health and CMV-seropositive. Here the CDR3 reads CASSAPEAGQSYNEQFF. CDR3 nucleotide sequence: TGTGCCAGCAGTGCGCCCGAGGCGGGACAGTCCTACAATGAGCAGTTCTTC.